Below, 2 T cell receptor beta chains from the same sample are listed, as sequenced in a study of blood T cell repertoires in COVID-19. Some clones are missing from TCRdb's copy, which holds only in-frame ones; the method was immunoSEQ multiplex PCR. The sample lists around 100,000 clones; around nine tenths were seen once. The sample taken for sequencing was peripheral blood. The receptor set was obtained from a woman of 80 years or more in a cohort sampled during active COVID-19.

The rearrangement uses TRBV7-9 and TRBJ1-1; 7 bases map to TRBD1. Per the germline V gene, CDR1 is SEHNR and CDR2 is FQNEAQ (reference sequence). J was trimmed by 4 bases and V by 3 bases; bases with no gene match: 8. There are 15 residues in the CDR3. The CDR3, as DNA: TGTGCCAGCAGCTTCAGGACAGGAGTAAGCACTGAAGCTTTCTTT. Encoded protein: CASSFRTGVSTEAFF.

This rearrangement joins TRBV3-1 (or the pseudogene TRBV3-2) to TRBJ2-3; D not certain. The CDR3 is made up of 16 amino acids. The V end was cut by 5 bases, the J end by 0 bases, with 15 bases between. Germline V CDR1 and CDR2: LGHDT, YNNKEL (reference sequence). CDR3 bases: TGTGCCAGCAGCTACGAGGAACCTACTAGCACAGATACGCAGTATTTT. Encoded protein: CASSYEEPTSTDTQYF.